This TCR beta chain originates from a study of T cell responses to AZD1222 COVID-19 vaccine. Germline assignment: CDR1 SGHRS and CDR2 YFSETQ. There are 12 residues in the CDR3. V was clipped by 7 bases and J by 9 bases, with 14 bases between them. With regard to this clone: Its specificity is unknown.

Libraries were prepared by immunoSEQ multiplex PCR; TCRdb keeps only in-frame clonotypes and omits some of them. The table records 100,000 to 150,000 clones, 90% to 95% of them present only once. The study's findings and limits: Vaccine-related CD4 TCRs covered spike, predominating at 160-218 and 743-854. The study identified only five to seven AZD1222 recipients as seropositive at baseline. Donors skewed white British and female; clonal diversity was possibly underestimated. Spike-specific TCR breadth and depth both grew after two AZD1222 doses.

This chain links TRBV5-1 with TRBJ2-1; possibly TRBD2 for D (5 bases). This TCR came from an adult in good health. Sequenced here: peripheral blood, sampled on day 0 of AZD1222 vaccination. CDR3 sequence: CASGGPWGEQFF. The DNA of the CDR3 is TGCGCCAGCGGAGGACCGTGGGGTGAGCAGTTCTTC.